These T cell receptor beta chains were read from a single sample in a study of primary melanoma T cells and metastatic recurrence. The protocol was immunoSEQ multiplex PCR, while the TCRdb copy is restricted to in-frame clones and leaves out a portion. The sample consists of hundreds of clones, roughly 92% of them appearing once. Input material: melanoma tumor tissue. The receptors were gathered from a human donor with melanoma. The CDR3 runs from the conserved cysteine through the conserved F or W. A D gene is named only where the DNA matches it firmly.

V gene | D gene | CDR3 protein
TRBV6-8 | - | CASRTDSYEQYF
TRBV19 | - | CASPTVITDTQYF
TRBV6-8 | - | CASSYSDSVNEQFF
TRBV29-1 | - | CSAKTGGVFYEQYF
TRBV1 | - | CASSQDWAGGNTEAFF
TRBV14 | - | CASSQDWVGAFF
TRBV6-8 | - | CASKGHTNTGELFF
TRBV11-3 | - | CASSLVGGRPHEQFF
TRBV6-8 | TRBD1 | CASSYSPPTGQETQYF
TRBV6-8 | - | CASSVSRGSNQPQHF
TRBV11-3 | - | CASSYKSGGNTIYF
TRBV11-3 | TRBD1 | CASSPRTGGYEQYF
TRBV6-8 | - | CASSRKPQEPQHF
TRBV11-3 | - | CASSGRGSPSNTEAFF
TRBV6-8 | TRBD1 | CASSPGTGSLGSPLHF
TRBV7-4 | - | CASRSHAGYEQFF